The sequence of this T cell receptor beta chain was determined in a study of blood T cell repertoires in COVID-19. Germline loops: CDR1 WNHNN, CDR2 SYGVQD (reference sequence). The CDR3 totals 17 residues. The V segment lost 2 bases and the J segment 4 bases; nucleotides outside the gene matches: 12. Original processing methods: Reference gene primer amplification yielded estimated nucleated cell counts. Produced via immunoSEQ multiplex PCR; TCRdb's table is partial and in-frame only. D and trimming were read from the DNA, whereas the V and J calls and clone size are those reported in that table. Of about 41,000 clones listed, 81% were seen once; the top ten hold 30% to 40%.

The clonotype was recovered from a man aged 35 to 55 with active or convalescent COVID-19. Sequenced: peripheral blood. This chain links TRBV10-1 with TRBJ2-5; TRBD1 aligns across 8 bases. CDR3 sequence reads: CASSEGTGTGRRETQYF. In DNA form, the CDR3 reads TGCGCCAGCAGTGAGGGGACAGGAACTGGAAGGCGAGAGACCCAGTACTTC.